These 14 T cell receptor beta chains were all obtained from the same sample, sequenced in a study of monozygotic twins with cystic fibrosis. Measured with immunoSEQ multiplex PCR; TCRdb has only the in-frame clones, and not every one. The sample consists of 30,000 to 40,000 clones, roughly 96% of them appearing once. The source material was blood. Receptors originate from a girl aged 2-9 years with cystic fibrosis.

This CDR3 reads CASRGGNTEAFF. The CDR3 DNA is TGTGCCAGCCGGGGGGGGAACACTGAAGCTTTCTTT. This rearrangement joins TRBV19 to TRBJ1-1; the D gene is possibly TRBD1 (5 bases). The CDR3 is made up of 12 amino acids. CDR1 and CDR2 (germline): LNHDA, SQIVND (reference sequence). V lost 9 bases and J lost 1, with 9 bases in between.

This chain links TRBV27 with TRBJ2-1; TRBD1 agrees at 7 bases. This CDR3 has 14 residues. J gave up 4 bases and V 5 bases, and 5 bases lay outside the gene matches. Germline CDR1 is MNHEY and CDR2 is SMNVEV (reference sequence). CDR3 amino acids: CASSPGTEYNEQFF. CDR3 nucleotides: TGTGCCAGCAGTCCGGGGACAGAGTACAATGAGCAGTTCTTC.

V is TRBV19 and J is TRBJ2-5; a possible D gene is TRBD2 (5 bases). CDR3 length: 14 amino acids. CDR1 and CDR2 (germline): LNHDA, SQIVND (reference sequence). V was clipped by 5 bases and J by 5 bases, with 15 bases between them. Here the CDR3 reads CASSSQTTAETQYF. For the CDR3, the DNA is TGTGCCAGTAGTTCACAGACTACCGCGGAGACCCAGTACTTC. Combining the CDR3 with reference TRBV19 and TRBJ2-5 gives the whole variable domain DGGITQSPKYLFRKEGQNVTLSCEQNLNHDAMYWYRQDPGQGLRLIYYSQIVNDFQKGDIAEGYSVSREKKESFPLTVTSAQKNPTAFYLCASSSQTTAETQYFGPGTRLLVL.

The rearrangement joins TRBV7-8 to TRBJ2-7; no firm D call. The V gene's germline CDR1 is SGHVS and CDR2 FQNEAQ. This CDR3 has 11 residues. The V end lost 4 bases, the J end lost 2 bases, and 3 bases lay between the germline ends. The chain's CDR3 is CASSSTYEQYF. CDR3 nucleotide sequence: TGTGCCAGCAGCTCAACCTACGAGCAGTACTTC.

The chain recombines TRBV4-1 with TRBJ1-2; possible D gene TRBD1, 6 bases. The CDR3 is 13 residues long. Germline V lookup: CDR1 MGHRA, CDR2 YSYEKL. V dropped 6 bases and J dropped 8 bases, with 16 bases sitting between them. The DNA of the CDR3 is TGCGCCAGCAGGCCCACAGGGTCTCGCGGCTACACCTTC. It is translated as CASRPTGSRGYTF.

V is TRBV9 and J is TRBJ1-5; 7 bases are a match to TRBD1. Germline assignment: CDR1 SGDLS and CDR2 YYNGEE. With V trimmed by 3 bases and J by 3 bases, 3 bases remained unmatched. The CDR3 totals 14 residues. The CDR3 loop is CASSGGQSNQPQHF. The CDR3 DNA reads TGTGCCAGCAGCGGGGGACAGTCCAATCAGCCCCAGCATTTT.

This clone was observed once. The genes are TRBV23-1 and TRBJ1-1, with TRBD1 as a possible D gene (5 bases). TRBV23-1 is an ORF, and what it does is uncertain. Between the trimmed V and J ends, which lost 9 bases and 7 bases, there was a span of 30 bases. This CDR3 is 17 amino acids long. CDR3 sequence reads: CARTRAPAGAGSGEAFF. Here the CDR3 DNA reads TGCGCCAGAACCAGGGCACCAGCCGGGGCTGGGAGTGGTGAAGCTTTCTTT.

The V and J genes are TRBV15 and TRBJ1-5, with a weak D call TRBD1 (6 bases). V lost 5 bases and J 3 bases, leaving 17 bases between the germline ends. CDR1 and CDR2 from the germline V gene are LNHNV and YYDKDF (reference sequence). The CDR3 covers 16 residues. The CDR3 reads CATSGEGGTLNQPQHF. CDR3 DNA sequence: TGTGCCACCAGCGGGGAGGGGGGAACCCTCAATCAGCCCCAGCATTTT.

This rearrangement joins TRBV5-1 to TRBJ2-5, with 8 bases lining up with TRBD1. Germline V CDR1 and CDR2: SGHRS, YFSETQ. The CDR3 is 14 residues long. J was trimmed by 2 bases and V by 4 bases; bases with no gene match: 4. The CDR3 DNA sequence: TGCGCCAGCAGCCCGGACAGGGCACAAGAGACCCAGTACTTC. Amino acid sequence: CASSPDRAQETQYF.

The rearrangement uses TRBV2 and TRBJ2-6; D ambiguous. The CDR3 length is 13 residues. In germline, CDR1 is SNHLY, CDR2 FYNNEI. V lost 8 bases to trimming and J lost 1 base, with 6 bases between them. The CDR3: CASEGSGANVLTF. DNA of the CDR3: TGTGCCAGCGAAGGGTCTGGGGCCAACGTCCTGACTTTC.

The chain has TRBV5-6 and TRBJ1-5, with D possibly TRBD1 on 6 matching bases. Germline loops: CDR1 SGHDT, CDR2 YYEEEE. The V and J ends lost 4 bases and 4 bases respectively, with 15 bases between them. The CDR3 totals 15 residues. CDR3 in amino acids: CASSTGAGHNQPQHF. The CDR3 nucleotides are TGTGCCAGCAGCACGGGGGCAGGGCATAATCAGCCCCAGCATTTT.

This clone was detected only once. V gene TRBV19 combines with J gene TRBJ1-1; 9 positions agree with TRBD1. V shed 6 bases and J 0 bases; nucleotides not matched to a gene: 8. Germline CDR1 is LNHDA and CDR2 is SQIVND (reference sequence). The CDR3 spans 16 residues. The CDR3 region is CASRTGGLIVNTEAFF. In DNA, the CDR3 is TGTGCCAGTAGGACAGGGGGGCTTATCGTGAACACTGAAGCTTTCTTT.

The DNA for the CDR3 is TGTGCCAGCAGCCGACACACTGGGGAGCAGTACTTC. Protein: CASSRHTGEQYF. This rearrangement joins TRBV6-5 to TRBJ2-7; D remains unclear. The germline CDR1 and CDR2 sequences are MNHEY and SVGAGI. The CDR3 has 12 amino acids. V lost 6 bases to trimming and J lost 7 bases, with 13 bases between them.

This sequence joins TRBV6-5 and TRBJ1-3, with 8 bases matching TRBD1. The CDR3 is 15 residues long. Losses at the gene ends were 4 bases for V and 4 bases for J; bases not matched to a gene: 6. Germline V lookup: CDR1 MNHEY, CDR2 SVGAGI. CDR3 in DNA: TGTGCCAGCAGTTTGGACAGGGCGCGGGGAAACACCATATATTTT. It specifies CASSLDRARGNTIYF.